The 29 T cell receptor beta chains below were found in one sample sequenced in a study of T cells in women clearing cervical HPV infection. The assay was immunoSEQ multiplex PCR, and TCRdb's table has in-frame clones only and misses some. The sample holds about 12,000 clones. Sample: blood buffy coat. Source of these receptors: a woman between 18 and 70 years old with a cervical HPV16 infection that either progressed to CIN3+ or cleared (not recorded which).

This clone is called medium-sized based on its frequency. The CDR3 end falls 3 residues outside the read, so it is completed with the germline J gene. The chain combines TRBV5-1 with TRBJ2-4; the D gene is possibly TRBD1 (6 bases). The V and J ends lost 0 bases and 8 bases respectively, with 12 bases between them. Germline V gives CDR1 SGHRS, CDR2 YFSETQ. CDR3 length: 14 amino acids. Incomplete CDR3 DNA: TGCGCCAGCAGCTTGGGGACAGAATCATACATT. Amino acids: CASSLGTESYI. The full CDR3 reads CASSLGTESYIQYF.

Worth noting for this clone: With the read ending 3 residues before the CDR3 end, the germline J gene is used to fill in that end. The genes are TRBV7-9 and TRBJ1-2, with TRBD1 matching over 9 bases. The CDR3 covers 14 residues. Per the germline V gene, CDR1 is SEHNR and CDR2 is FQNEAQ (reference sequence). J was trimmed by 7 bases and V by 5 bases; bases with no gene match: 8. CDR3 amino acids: CASSRLQGASGYTF. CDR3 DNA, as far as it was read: TGTGCCAGCAGCCGGTTACAGGGGGCGAGTGGC.

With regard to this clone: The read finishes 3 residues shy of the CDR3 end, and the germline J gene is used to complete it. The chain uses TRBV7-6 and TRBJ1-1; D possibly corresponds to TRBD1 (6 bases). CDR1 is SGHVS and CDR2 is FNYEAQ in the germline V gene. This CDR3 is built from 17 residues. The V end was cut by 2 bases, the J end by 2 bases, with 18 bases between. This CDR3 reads CASSLTPQGSGNTEAFF. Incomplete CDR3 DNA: TGTGCCAGCAGCTTAACCCCACAGGGTTCGGGTAACACTGAA.

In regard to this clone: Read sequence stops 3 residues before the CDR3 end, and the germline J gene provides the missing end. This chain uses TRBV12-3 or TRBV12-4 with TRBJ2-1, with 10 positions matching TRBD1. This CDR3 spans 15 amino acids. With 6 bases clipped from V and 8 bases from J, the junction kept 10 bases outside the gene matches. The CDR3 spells CASSHGQGDRDEQFF. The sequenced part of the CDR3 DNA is TGTGCCAGCAGCCACGGACAGGGGGATAGGGATGAG.

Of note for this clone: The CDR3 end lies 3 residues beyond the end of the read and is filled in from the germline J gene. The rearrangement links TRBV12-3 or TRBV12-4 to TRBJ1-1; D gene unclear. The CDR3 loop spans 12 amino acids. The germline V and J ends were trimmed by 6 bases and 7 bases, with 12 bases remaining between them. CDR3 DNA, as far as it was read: TGTGCCAGCAGCCCTGAAACCTATGAA. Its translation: CASSPETYE. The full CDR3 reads CASSPETYEAFF.

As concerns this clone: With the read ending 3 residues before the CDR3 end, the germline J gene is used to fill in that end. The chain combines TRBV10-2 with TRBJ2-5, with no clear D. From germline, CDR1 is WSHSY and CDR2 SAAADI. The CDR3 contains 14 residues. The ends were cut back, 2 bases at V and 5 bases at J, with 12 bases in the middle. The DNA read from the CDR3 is TGCGCCAGCAGTGAGCACGGTGGTACGGAGACC. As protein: CASSEHGGTET. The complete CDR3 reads CASSEHGGTETQYF.

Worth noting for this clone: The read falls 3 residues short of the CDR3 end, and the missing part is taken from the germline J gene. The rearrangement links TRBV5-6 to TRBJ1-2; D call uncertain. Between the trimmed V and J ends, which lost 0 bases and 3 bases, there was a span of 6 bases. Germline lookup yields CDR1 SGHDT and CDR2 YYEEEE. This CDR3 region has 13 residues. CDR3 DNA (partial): TGTGCCAGCAGCTTGGCGCAGGACTATGGC. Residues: CASSLAQDYG. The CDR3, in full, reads CASSLAQDYGYTF.

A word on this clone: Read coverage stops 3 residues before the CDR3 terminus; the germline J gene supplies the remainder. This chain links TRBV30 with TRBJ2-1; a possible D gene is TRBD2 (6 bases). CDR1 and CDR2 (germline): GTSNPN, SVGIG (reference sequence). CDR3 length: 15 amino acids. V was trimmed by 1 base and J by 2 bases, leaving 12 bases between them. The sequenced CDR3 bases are TGTGCCTGGAGTGCCGGGACTGGTACCTACAATGAG. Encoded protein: CAWSAGTGTYNE. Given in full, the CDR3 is CAWSAGTGTYNEQFF. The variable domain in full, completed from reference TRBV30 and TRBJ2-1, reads SQTIHQWPATLVQPVGSPLSLECTVEGTSNPNLYWYRQAAGRGLQLLFYSVGIGQISSEVPQNLSASRPQDRQFILSSKKLLLSDSGFYLCAWSAGTGTYNEQFFGPGTRLTVL.

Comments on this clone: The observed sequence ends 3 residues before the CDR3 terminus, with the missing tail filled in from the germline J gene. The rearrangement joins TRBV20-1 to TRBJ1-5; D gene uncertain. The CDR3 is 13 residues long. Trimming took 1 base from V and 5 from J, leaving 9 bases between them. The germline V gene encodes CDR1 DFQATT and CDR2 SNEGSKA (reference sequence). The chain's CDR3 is CSARARVYQPQHF. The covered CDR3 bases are TGCAGTGCTAGAGCTCGGGTTTATCAGCCC.

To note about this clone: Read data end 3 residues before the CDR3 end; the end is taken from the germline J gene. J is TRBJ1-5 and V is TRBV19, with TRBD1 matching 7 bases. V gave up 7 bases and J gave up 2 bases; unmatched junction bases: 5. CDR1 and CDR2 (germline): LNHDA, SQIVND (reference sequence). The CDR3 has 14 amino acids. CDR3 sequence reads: CASTGGQGNQPQHF. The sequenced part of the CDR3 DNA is TGTGCCAGTACAGGGGGTCAAGGCAATCAGCCC.

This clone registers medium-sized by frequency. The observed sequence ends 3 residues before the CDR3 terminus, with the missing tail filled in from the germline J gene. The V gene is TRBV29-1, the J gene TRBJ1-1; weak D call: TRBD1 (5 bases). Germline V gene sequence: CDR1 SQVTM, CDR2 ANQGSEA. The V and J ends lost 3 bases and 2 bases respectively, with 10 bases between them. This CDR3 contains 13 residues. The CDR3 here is CSVDVRGNTEAFF. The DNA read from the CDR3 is TGCAGCGTTGACGTTAGGGGCAACACTGAA.

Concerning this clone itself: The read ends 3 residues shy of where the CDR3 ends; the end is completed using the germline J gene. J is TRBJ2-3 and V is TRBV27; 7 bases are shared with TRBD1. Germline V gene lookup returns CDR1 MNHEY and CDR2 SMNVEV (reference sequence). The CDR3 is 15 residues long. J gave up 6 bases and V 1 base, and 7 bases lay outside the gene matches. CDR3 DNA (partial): TGTGCCAGCAGTTTATACGCAGGGGGATCGGATACG. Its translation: CASSLYAGGSDT. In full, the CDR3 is CASSLYAGGSDTQYF.

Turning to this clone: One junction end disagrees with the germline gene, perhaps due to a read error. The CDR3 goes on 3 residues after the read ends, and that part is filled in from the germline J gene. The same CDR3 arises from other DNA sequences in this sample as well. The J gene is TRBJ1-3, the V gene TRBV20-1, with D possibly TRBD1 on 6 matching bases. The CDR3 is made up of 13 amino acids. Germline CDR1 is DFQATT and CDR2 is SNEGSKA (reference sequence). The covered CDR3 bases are TGCAGTGCTACAGGGGACAACAGAAACACA. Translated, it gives CSATGDNRNT. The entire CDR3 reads CSATGDNRNTIYF.

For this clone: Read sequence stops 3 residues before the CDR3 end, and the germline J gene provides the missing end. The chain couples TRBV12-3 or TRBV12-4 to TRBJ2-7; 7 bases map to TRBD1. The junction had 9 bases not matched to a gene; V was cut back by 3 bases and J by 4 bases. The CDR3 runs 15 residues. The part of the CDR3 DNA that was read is TGTGCCAGCAGTTTTATCCCGGACAGGCCGTACGAG. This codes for CASSFIPDRPYE. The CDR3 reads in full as CASSFIPDRPYEQYF.

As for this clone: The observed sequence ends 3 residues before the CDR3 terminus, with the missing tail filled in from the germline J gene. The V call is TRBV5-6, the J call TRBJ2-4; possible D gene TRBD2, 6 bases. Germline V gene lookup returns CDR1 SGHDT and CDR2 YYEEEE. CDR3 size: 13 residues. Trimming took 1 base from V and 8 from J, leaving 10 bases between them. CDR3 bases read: TGTGCCAGCAGCTTGTTCGGGGAGGACATT. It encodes CASSLFGEDI. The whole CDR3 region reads CASSLFGEDIQYF.

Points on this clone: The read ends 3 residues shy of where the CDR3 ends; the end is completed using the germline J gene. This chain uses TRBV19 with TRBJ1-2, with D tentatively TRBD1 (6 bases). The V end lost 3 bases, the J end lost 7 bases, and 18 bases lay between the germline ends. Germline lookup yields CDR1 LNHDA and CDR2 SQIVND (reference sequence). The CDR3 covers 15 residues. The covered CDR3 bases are TGTGCCAGTAGTATCCTCGGCGGGGGCACCAGTGGC. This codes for CASSILGGGTSG. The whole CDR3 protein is CASSILGGGTSGYTF.

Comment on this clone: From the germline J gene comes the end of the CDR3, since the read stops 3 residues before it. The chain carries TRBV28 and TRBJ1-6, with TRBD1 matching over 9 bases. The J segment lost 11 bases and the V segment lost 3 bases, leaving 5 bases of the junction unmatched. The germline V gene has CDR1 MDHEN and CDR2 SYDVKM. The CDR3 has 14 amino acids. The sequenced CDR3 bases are TGTGCCAGCAGTTTTGTAGGGACAGGGACACCC. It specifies CASSFVGTGTP. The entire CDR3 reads CASSFVGTGTPLHF.

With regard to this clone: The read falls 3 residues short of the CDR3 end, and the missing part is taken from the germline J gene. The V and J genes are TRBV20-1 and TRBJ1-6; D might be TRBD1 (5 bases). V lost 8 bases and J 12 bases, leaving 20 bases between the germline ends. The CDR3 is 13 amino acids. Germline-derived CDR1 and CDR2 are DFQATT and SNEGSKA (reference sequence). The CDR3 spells CSSRPGPGGPLHF. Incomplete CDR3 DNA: TGCAGTTCCCGCCCAGGGCCCGGGGGACCC.

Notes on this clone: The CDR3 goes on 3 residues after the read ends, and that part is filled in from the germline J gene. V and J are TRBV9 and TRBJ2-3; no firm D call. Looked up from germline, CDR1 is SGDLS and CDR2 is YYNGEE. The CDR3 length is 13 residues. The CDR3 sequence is CASSVESQSTQYF. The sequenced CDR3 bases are TGTGCCAGCAGCGTAGAATCCCAGTCCACG.

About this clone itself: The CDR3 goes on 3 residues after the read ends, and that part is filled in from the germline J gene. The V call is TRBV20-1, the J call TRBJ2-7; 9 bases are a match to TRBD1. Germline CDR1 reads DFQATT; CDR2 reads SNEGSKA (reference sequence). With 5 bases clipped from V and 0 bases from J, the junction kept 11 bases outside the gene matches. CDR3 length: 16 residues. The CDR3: CSAANPGQGLSYEQYF. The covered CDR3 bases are TGCAGTGCTGCAAATCCGGGACAGGGCCTCTCCTACGAG.

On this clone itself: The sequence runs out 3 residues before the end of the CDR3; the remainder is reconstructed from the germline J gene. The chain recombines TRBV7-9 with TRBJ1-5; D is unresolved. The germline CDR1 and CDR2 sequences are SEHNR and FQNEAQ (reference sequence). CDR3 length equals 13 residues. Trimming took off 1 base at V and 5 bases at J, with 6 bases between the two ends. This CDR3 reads CASSLDEDQPQHF. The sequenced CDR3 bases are TGTGCCAGCAGCTTAGACGAGGATCAGCCC.

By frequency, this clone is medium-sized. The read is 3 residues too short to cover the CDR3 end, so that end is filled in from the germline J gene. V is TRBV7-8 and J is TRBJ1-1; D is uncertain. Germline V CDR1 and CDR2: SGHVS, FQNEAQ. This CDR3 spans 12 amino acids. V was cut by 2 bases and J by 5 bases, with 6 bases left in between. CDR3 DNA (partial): TGTGCCAGCAGCTTAATACGGACTGAA. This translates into CASSLIRTE. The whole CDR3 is CASSLIRTEAFF.

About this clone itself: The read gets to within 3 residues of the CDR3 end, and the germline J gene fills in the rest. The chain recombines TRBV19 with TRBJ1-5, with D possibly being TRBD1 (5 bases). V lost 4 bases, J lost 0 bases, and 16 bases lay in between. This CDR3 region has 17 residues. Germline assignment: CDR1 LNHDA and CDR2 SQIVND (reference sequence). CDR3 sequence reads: CASSKGVGRDSNQPQHF. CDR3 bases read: TGTGCCAGTAGTAAGGGTGTGGGCAGGGATAGCAATCAGCCC. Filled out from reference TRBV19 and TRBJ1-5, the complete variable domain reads DGGITQSPKYLFRKEGQNVTLSCEQNLNHDAMYWYRQDPGQGLRLIYYSQIVNDFQKGDIAEGYSVSREKKESFPLTVTSAQKNPTAFYLCASSKGVGRDSNQPQHFGDGTRLSIL.

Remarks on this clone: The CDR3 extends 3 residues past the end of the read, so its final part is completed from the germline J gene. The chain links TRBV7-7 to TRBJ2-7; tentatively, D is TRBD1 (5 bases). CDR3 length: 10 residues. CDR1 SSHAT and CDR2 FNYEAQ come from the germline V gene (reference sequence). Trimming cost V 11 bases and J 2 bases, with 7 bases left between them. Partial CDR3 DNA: TGTGCCCCCAGGGCCTACGAG. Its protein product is CAPRAYE. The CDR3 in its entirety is CAPRAYEQYF.

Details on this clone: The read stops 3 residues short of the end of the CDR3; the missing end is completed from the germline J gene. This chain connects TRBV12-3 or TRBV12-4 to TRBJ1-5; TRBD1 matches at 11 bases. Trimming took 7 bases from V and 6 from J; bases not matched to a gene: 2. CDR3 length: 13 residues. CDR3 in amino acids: CASTGQGGQPQHF. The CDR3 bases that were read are TGTGCCAGCACGGGACAGGGGGGTCAGCCC.

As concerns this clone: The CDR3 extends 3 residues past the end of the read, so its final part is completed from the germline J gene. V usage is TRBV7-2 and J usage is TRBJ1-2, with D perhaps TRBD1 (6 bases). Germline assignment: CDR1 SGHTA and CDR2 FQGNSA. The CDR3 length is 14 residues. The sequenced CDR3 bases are TGTGCCAGCAGCTTATACAGGGAGGCCTACGAC. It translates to CASSLYREAYD. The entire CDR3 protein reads CASSLYREAYDYTF.

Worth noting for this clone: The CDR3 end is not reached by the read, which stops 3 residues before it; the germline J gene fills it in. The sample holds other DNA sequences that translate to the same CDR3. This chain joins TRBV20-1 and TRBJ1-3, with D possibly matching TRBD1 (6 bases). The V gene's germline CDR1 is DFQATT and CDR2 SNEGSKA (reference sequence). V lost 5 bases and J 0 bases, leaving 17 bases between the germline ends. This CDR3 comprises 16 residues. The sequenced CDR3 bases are TGCAGTGCTGCGCCCTTAGGGGGAAGCTCTGGAAACACC. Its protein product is CSAAPLGGSSGNT. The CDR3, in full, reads CSAAPLGGSSGNTIYF.

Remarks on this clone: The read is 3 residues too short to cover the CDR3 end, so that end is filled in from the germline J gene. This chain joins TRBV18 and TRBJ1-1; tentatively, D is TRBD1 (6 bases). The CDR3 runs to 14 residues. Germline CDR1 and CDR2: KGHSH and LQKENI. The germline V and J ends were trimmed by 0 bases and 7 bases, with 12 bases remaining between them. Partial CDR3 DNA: TGTGCCAGCTCACCACCGGCGGGGGCGCTTGAA. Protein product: CASSPPAGALE. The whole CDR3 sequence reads CASSPPAGALEAFF.

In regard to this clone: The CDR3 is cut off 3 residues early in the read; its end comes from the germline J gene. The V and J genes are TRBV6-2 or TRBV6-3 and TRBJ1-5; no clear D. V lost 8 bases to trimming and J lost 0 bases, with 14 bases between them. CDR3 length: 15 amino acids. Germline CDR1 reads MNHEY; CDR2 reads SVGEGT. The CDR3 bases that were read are TGTGCCAGCGGCGACAAGGGTTATAGCAATCAGCCC. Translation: CASGDKGYSNQP. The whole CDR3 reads CASGDKGYSNQPQHF.